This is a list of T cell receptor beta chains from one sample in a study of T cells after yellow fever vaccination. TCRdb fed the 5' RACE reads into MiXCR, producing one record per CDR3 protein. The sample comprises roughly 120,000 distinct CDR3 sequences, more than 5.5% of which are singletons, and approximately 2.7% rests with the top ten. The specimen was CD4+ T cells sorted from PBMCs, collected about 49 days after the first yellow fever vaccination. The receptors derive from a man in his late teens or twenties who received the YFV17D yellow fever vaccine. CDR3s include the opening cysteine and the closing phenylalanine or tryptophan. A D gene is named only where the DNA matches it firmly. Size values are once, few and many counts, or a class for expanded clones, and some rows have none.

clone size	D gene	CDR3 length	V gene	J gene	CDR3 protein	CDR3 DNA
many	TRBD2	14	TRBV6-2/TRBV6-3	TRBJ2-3	CASSPRGVTDTQYF	TGTGCCAGCAGTCCCCGGGGGGTCACAGATACGCAGTATTTT
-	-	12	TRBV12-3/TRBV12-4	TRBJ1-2	CASSSGGRSYTF	TGTGCCAGCAGTTCGGGCGGCCGGAGCTACACCTTC
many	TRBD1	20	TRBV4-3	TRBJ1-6	CASSQGFRDRGFSYNSPLHF	TGCGCCAGCAGCCAAGGTTTTAGGGACAGGGGGTTCTCGTATAATTCACCCCTCCACTTT
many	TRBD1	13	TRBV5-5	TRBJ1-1	CASSWTGRAEAFF	TGTGCCAGCAGCTGGACAGGGAGAGCTGAAGCTTTCTTT
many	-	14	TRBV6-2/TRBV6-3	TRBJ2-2	CASNWRLNTGELFF	TGTGCCAGCAATTGGCGACTGAACACCGGGGAGCTGTTTTTT
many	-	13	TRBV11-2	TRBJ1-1	CASSLVASPEAFF	TGTGCCAGCAGCTTAGTGGCCAGCCCTGAAGCTTTCTTT
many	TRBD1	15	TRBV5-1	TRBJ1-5	CASSLGTGSNQPQHF	TGCGCCAGCAGCTTGGGGACAGGGTCTAATCAGCCCCAGCATTTT
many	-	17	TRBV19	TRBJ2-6	CASAMRHRVSGANVLTF	TGTGCCAGTGCAATGCGCCACAGGGTATCGGGGGCCAACGTCCTGACTTTC
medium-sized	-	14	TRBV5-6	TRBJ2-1	CASSQLSSYNEQFF	TGTGCCAGCAGCCAGTTGAGCTCCTACAATGAGCAGTTCTTC
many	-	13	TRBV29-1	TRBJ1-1	CSTVQGQNTEAFF	TGCAGCACCGTACAGGGACAGAACACTGAAGCTTTCTTT
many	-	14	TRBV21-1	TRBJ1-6	CASRTGAYNSPLHF	TGTGCCAGCAGGACAGGGGCATATAATTCACCCCTCCACTTT
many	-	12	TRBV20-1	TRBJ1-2	CSASRHTWGYTF	TGCAGTGCCAGTAGACATACTTGGGGCTACACCTTC
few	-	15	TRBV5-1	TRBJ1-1	CASSLDAGEYTEAFF	TGCGCCAGCAGCTTGGATGCTGGGGAGTACACTGAAGCTTTCTTT
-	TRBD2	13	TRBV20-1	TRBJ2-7	CSAPLAGAYEQYF	TGCAGTGCTCCGCTCGCGGGGGCCTACGAGCAGTACTTC
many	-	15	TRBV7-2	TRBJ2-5	CASSLDRTLQETQYF	TGTGCCAGCAGCTTAGACAGGACCCTCCAAGAGACCCAGTACTTC
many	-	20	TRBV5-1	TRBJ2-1	CASSSPAGLQLRPRYNEQFF	TGCGCCAGCAGCTCTCCTGCTGGGCTTCAGCTCCGGCCCAGGTACAATGAGCAGTTCTTC
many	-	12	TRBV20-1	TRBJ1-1	CSVRSRGTEAFF	TGCAGTGTCAGGAGCAGAGGGACTGAAGCTTTCTTT
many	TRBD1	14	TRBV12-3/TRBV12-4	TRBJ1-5	CASSLGDRFQPQHF	TGTGCCAGCAGTTTAGGGGACAGATTTCAGCCCCAGCATTTT
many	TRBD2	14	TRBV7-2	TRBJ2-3	CASSRTSGTDTQYF	TGTGCCAGCAGTAGGACTAGCGGCACAGATACGCAGTATTTT
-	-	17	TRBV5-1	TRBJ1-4	CASRLGYEGRTNEKLFF	TGCGCCAGCAGGTTGGGGTATGAGGGGAGAACTAATGAAAAACTGTTTTTT
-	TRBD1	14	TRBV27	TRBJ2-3	CASSLNQGVNTQYF	TGTGCCAGCAGCCTAAACCAGGGGGTAAATACGCAGTATTTT
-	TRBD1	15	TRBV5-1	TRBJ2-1	CASSSMTGQDNEQFF	TGCGCCAGCAGCTCCATGACAGGGCAGGACAATGAGCAGTTCTTC
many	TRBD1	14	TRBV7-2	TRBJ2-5	CASSSLDRAETQYF	TGTGCCAGCAGCTCCCTGGACAGGGCCGAGACCCAGTACTTC
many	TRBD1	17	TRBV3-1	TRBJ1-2	CASSRHMGQGEVYGYTF	TGTGCCAGCAGCCGCCACATGGGACAGGGGGAGGTCTATGGCTACACCTTC
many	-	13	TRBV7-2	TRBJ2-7	CASSPAAGYEQYF	TGTGCCAGCAGCCCCGCGGCGGGTTACGAGCAGTACTTC
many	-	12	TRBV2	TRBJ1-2	CASRTEFYGYTF	TGTGCCAGCAGGACAGAATTCTATGGCTACACCTTC
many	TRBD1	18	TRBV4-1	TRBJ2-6	CASSQGGTGTSGANVLTF	TGCGCCAGCAGCCAAGGGGGGACAGGTACCTCTGGGGCCAACGTCCTGACTTTC
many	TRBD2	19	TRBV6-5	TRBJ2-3	CASSYSGPRLAGGTDTQYF	TGTGCCAGCAGTTACTCCGGCCCACGACTAGCGGGGGGCACAGATACGCAGTATTTT
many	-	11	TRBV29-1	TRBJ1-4	CSARSNEKLFF	TGCAGCGCCCGTTCCAATGAAAAACTGTTTTTT
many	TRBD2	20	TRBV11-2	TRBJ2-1	CASSLWRLAVHTRSYNEQFF	TGTGCCAGCAGCTTATGGAGACTAGCGGTACATACTCGCTCCTACAATGAGCAGTTCTTC
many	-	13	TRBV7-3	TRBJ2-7	CASSLVPSYEQYF	TGTGCCAGCAGCTTAGTACCATCCTACGAGCAGTACTTC
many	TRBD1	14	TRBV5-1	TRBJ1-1	CASSLGTAGGEAFF	TGCGCCAGCAGCTTGGGGACGGCAGGGGGAGAAGCTTTCTTT
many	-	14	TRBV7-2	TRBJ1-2	CASTRDRTNYGYTF	TGTGCCAGCACCCGGGACCGAACTAACTATGGCTACACCTTC
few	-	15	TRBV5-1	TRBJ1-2	CASSLARGSDYGYTF	TGCGCCAGCAGCTTGGCACGGGGATCGGACTATGGCTACACCTTC
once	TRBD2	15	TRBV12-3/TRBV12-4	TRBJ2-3	CASSRLAGVTDTQYF	TGTGCCAGCAGTCGACTAGCGGGGGTCACAGATACGCAGTATTTT
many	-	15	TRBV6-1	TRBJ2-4	CASSHPGEAKNIQYF	TGTGCCAGCAGCCACCCGGGCGAAGCCAAAAACATTCAGTACTTC
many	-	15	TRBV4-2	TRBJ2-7	CASSQDRLGDYEQYF	TGTGCCAGCAGCCAAGATAGACTGGGAGACTACGAGCAGTACTTC
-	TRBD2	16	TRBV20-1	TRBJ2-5	CSARGDPSGGQETQYF	TGCAGTGCTAGAGGGGATCCTAGCGGGGGTCAAGAGACCCAGTACTTC
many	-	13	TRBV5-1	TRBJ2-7	CASSSRDNYEQYF	TGCGCCAGCAGCTCCCGGGACAACTACGAGCAGTACTTC
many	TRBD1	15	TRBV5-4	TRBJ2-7	CASSFGDRVFYEQYF	TGTGCCAGCAGCTTTGGGGACAGGGTTTTCTACGAGCAGTACTTC
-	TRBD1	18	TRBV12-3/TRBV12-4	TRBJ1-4	CAFSSRGRGLSFNEKLFF	TGTGCCTTCAGTTCCCGGGGCAGGGGGCTGTCGTTTAATGAAAAACTGTTTTTT
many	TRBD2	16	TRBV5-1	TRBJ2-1	CASSLTSGGAWNEQFF	TGCGCCAGCAGCTTGACTAGCGGGGGGGCCTGGAATGAGCAGTTCTTC
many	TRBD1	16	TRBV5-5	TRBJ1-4	CASSWDRGRTNEKLFF	TGTGCCAGCAGCTGGGACAGGGGGCGTACTAATGAAAAACTGTTTTTT
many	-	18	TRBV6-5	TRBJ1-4	CASSYSIGQKTRGEKLFF	TGTGCCAGCAGTTACTCGATTGGGCAGAAAACGAGGGGTGAAAAACTGTTTTTT
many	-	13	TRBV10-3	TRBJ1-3	CAISETPANTIYF	TGTGCCATCAGTGAGACCCCGGCTAACACCATATATTTT